Listed below are T cell receptor beta chains from one sample, sequenced in a study of blood T cell repertoires in COVID-19. Here immunoSEQ multiplex PCR was the method, and the copy in TCRdb shows in-frame clones only, minus some. The data contain fewer than 250,000 clones, roughly 88% of them singletons. Sequenced material: peripheral blood. The receptor source for this set is an elderly woman with COVID-19, enrolled during active disease. CDR3s include the opening cysteine and the closing phenylalanine or tryptophan. The D gene is left open where the match is weak. The size field is filled for only some rows; it gives once, few, many or a size class.

cdr3_aa cdr3_nt clone_size j_call d_call v_call
CASSNLRYTEAFF TGTGCCAGCAGTAACCTCAGGTACACTGAAGCTTTCTTT - TRBJ1-1 - TRBV7-2
CASSRHGRTGGNEQFF TGTGCCAGCAGCCGACATGGTAGGACAGGTGGAAATGAGCAGTTCTTC - TRBJ2-1 TRBD1 TRBV3-1/TRBV3-2
CAWSVRVEGAREKLFF TGTGCCTGGAGTGTACGCGTGGAGGGGGCGCGGGAAAAACTGTTTTTT - TRBJ1-4 TRBD1 TRBV30
CASTRGYYNEQFF TGTGCCAGCACTAGGGGCTACTACAATGAGCAGTTCTTC - TRBJ2-1 - TRBV2
CASSLIPLTGSGANVLTF TGTGCCAGCAGCTTGATTCCCTTGACAGGGTCTGGGGCCAACGTCCTGACTTTC - TRBJ2-6 TRBD1 TRBV7-2
CASSPGQNYNEQFF TGTGCCAGCTCACCGGGCCAGAACTACAATGAGCAGTTCTTC once TRBJ2-1 - TRBV18
CASSERQGWSNEQFF TGCGCCAGCAGTGAGCGACAGGGGTGGTCCAATGAGCAGTTCTTC - TRBJ2-1 TRBD1 TRBV10-1
CASRAGQADYTF TGTGCCAGCAGAGCAGGACAGGCGGACTACACCTTC - TRBJ1-2 TRBD1 TRBV7-9
CASSPGQVSYGYTF TGTGCCAGCTCACCGGGACAGGTCAGCTATGGCTACACCTTC - TRBJ1-2 TRBD1 TRBV18
CATRQGGTGNTIYF TGTGCCACTCGACAGGGGGGAACTGGAAACACCATATATTTT - TRBJ1-3 TRBD1 TRBV28
CASSPGTTYNEQFF TGCGCCAGCAGTCCCGGGACAACCTACAATGAGCAGTTCTTC - TRBJ2-1 - TRBV4-3
CASSRPPGQGSEAFF TGTGCCAGCAGCCGCCCCCCGGGACAGGGGTCTGAAGCTTTCTTT once TRBJ1-1 TRBD1 TRBV6-6
CASVVGGRIGNTIYF TGTGCCAGTGTCGTGGGAGGGAGAATTGGAAACACCATATATTTT - TRBJ1-3 - TRBV6-6
CASTTGYSNQPQHF TGTGCCAGCACTACAGGATATAGCAATCAGCCCCAGCATTTT - TRBJ1-5 - TRBV6-6
CASNTGVDYGYTF TGTGCCAGTAACACAGGGGTGGACTATGGCTACACCTTC - TRBJ1-2 TRBD1 TRBV19
CASSSGGVPDTQYF TGCGCCAGCAGTTCGGGGGGCGTCCCAGATACGCAGTATTTT - TRBJ2-3 - TRBV5-1
CASSPPNRRITETYTF TGTGCCAGCTCACCACCGAACAGAAGAATAACCGAAACCTACACCTTC - TRBJ1-2 - TRBV18
CASSPKGWEGTEAFF TGTGCCAGCAGTCCTAAGGGTTGGGAGGGGACTGAAGCTTTCTTT - TRBJ1-1 - TRBV9
CASYRQGWYEQYF TGTGCCAGCTATCGGCAGGGGTGGTACGAGCAGTACTTC - TRBJ2-7 - TRBV3-1/TRBV3-2
CASRGAGQPQHF TGTGCCAGCAGGGGAGCGGGTCAGCCCCAGCATTTT - TRBJ1-5 - TRBV6-5
CASSQLTGGIYEQYF TGTGCCAGCAGCCAACTGACAGGGGGGATCTACGAGCAGTACTTC - TRBJ2-7 TRBD1 TRBV11-2
CASSLLPQGLVEQYF TGTGCCAGCAGCCTTTTACCTCAAGGACTGGTCGAGCAGTACTTC few TRBJ2-7 - TRBV25-1
CASSPDRGKTDTQYF TGCGCCAGCAGCCCGGACAGGGGAAAGACTGATACGCAGTATTTT - TRBJ2-3 TRBD1 TRBV4-3
CASSPGLDYTGELFF TGTGCCAGCAGTCCGGGACTGGACTACACCGGGGAGCTGTTTTTT - TRBJ2-2 - TRBV6-5
CASSYSPSGYTDTQYF TGTGCCAGCAGTTACTCTCCTAGCGGATACACAGATACGCAGTATTTT - TRBJ2-3 TRBD2 TRBV6-2/TRBV6-3
CASSPGTGGYEKLFF TGTGCCAGCAGCCCCGGGACAGGGGGATATGAAAAACTGTTTTTT - TRBJ1-4 TRBD1 TRBV3-1/TRBV3-2
CASSLLTRTSTDTQYF TGCGCCAGCAGCTTGCTGACACGTACTAGCACAGATACGCAGTATTTT - TRBJ2-3 - TRBV5-1
CAWSVPIAGGTDTQYF TGTGCCTGGAGTGTACCAATAGCGGGGGGCACAGATACGCAGTATTTT - TRBJ2-3 TRBD2 TRBV30
CASSSTPSGSPVPSPLHF TGCGCCAGCAGCTCGACGCCGTCAGGGTCCCCCGTCCCTTCACCCCTCCACTTT - TRBJ1-6 - TRBV5-1
CSVDLGSTEAFF TGCAGCGTTGATCTGGGGAGCACTGAAGCTTTCTTT - TRBJ1-1 - TRBV29-1
CSAGTGSGYTF TGCAGTGCTGGGACAGGGAGCGGCTACACCTTC once TRBJ1-2 TRBD1 TRBV20-1
CASSLRTGGRTNEKLFF TGTGCCAGCAGCTTGCGGACAGGGGGCCGAACTAATGAAAAACTGTTTTTT - TRBJ1-4 TRBD1 TRBV11-2
CASSYDRGYRSGNTIYF TGTGCCAGCAGCTACGACAGGGGATACCGGTCTGGAAACACCATATATTTT - TRBJ1-3 TRBD1 TRBV2
CASSLPSGQETQYF TGCGCCAGCAGCTTGCCTAGCGGACAAGAGACCCAGTACTTC - TRBJ2-5 TRBD2 TRBV5-1
CASSDSGVVPQYF TGTGCCAGCTCGGACTCAGGGGTTGTTCCGCAGTATTTT - TRBJ2-3 - TRBV12-3/TRBV12-4
CASSSYSPQGANIQYF TGTGCCAGCAGTTCTTACTCTCCACAGGGGGCTAACATTCAGTACTTC - TRBJ2-4 TRBD1 TRBV6-6
CASSQTEGGYSNQPQHF TGTGCCAGCAGCCAAACCGAAGGGGGTTATAGCAATCAGCCCCAGCATTTT - TRBJ1-5 - TRBV6-2/TRBV6-3
CASSLTVNQPQHF TGTGCCAGCAGTTTGACAGTCAATCAGCCCCAGCATTTT - TRBJ1-5 - TRBV28
CASRTQGGSSPLHF TGCGCCAGCAGAACCCAGGGGGGTAGTTCACCCCTCCACTTT few TRBJ1-6 TRBD1 TRBV10-2
CASSPREPGGEKLFF TGTGCCAGCTCACCACGGGAACCGGGAGGGGAAAAACTGTTTTTT - TRBJ1-4 - TRBV18
CASSRGLIGDSPLHF TGTGCCAGCAGCCGCGGCCTGATAGGAGATTCACCCCTCCACTTT - TRBJ1-6 - TRBV6-5
CASSPGTGRSGNTIYF TGTGCCAGCAGCCCCGGGACAGGCCGCTCTGGAAACACCATATATTTT - TRBJ1-3 TRBD1 TRBV5-6
CAISGAGEETQYF TGTGCCATCAGTGGTGCAGGGGAAGAGACCCAGTACTTC - TRBJ2-5 - TRBV10-3
CASSLASGGTALEKLFF TGTGCCAGCAGTTTGGCTTCTGGGGGGACAGCTCTTGAAAAACTGTTTTTT few TRBJ1-4 TRBD1 TRBV28
CASSLNRAISYGYTF TGTGCCAGCAGTCTTAACAGGGCCATTTCCTATGGCTACACCTTC - TRBJ1-2 - TRBV28
CASSQGASTNTEAFF TGTGCCAGCAGCCAAGGGGCTTCGACGAACACTGAAGCTTTCTTT - TRBJ1-1 - TRBV3-1/TRBV3-2
CASSTGLAGGRSEQFF TGTGCCAGCAGTACGGGACTAGCGGGGGGCAGAAGTGAGCAGTTCTTC once TRBJ2-1 TRBD2 TRBV28
CASSSTANYGYTF TGTGCCAGCAGTTCGACAGCTAACTATGGCTACACCTTC - TRBJ1-2 - TRBV28
CASSLEPGTSNEQFF TGTGCCAGCAGCTTAGAACCCGGGACTAGCAATGAGCAGTTCTTC - TRBJ2-1 TRBD2 TRBV11-2
CASSLSGTGPYGYTF TGTGCCAGCAGCCTATCCGGGACAGGGCCCTATGGCTACACCTTC once TRBJ1-2 TRBD1 TRBV3-1/TRBV3-2
CAWINVPGQGRGLSSTNYGYTF TGTGCCTGGATAAATGTCCCGGGACAGGGCCGGGGACTTTCATCCACTAACTATGGCTACACCTTC - TRBJ1-2 TRBD1 TRBV30
CASSASGQGGGNTGELFF TGTGCCAGCAGTGCTTCGGGACAGGGAGGTGGAAACACCGGGGAGCTGTTTTTT - TRBJ2-2 TRBD1 TRBV27